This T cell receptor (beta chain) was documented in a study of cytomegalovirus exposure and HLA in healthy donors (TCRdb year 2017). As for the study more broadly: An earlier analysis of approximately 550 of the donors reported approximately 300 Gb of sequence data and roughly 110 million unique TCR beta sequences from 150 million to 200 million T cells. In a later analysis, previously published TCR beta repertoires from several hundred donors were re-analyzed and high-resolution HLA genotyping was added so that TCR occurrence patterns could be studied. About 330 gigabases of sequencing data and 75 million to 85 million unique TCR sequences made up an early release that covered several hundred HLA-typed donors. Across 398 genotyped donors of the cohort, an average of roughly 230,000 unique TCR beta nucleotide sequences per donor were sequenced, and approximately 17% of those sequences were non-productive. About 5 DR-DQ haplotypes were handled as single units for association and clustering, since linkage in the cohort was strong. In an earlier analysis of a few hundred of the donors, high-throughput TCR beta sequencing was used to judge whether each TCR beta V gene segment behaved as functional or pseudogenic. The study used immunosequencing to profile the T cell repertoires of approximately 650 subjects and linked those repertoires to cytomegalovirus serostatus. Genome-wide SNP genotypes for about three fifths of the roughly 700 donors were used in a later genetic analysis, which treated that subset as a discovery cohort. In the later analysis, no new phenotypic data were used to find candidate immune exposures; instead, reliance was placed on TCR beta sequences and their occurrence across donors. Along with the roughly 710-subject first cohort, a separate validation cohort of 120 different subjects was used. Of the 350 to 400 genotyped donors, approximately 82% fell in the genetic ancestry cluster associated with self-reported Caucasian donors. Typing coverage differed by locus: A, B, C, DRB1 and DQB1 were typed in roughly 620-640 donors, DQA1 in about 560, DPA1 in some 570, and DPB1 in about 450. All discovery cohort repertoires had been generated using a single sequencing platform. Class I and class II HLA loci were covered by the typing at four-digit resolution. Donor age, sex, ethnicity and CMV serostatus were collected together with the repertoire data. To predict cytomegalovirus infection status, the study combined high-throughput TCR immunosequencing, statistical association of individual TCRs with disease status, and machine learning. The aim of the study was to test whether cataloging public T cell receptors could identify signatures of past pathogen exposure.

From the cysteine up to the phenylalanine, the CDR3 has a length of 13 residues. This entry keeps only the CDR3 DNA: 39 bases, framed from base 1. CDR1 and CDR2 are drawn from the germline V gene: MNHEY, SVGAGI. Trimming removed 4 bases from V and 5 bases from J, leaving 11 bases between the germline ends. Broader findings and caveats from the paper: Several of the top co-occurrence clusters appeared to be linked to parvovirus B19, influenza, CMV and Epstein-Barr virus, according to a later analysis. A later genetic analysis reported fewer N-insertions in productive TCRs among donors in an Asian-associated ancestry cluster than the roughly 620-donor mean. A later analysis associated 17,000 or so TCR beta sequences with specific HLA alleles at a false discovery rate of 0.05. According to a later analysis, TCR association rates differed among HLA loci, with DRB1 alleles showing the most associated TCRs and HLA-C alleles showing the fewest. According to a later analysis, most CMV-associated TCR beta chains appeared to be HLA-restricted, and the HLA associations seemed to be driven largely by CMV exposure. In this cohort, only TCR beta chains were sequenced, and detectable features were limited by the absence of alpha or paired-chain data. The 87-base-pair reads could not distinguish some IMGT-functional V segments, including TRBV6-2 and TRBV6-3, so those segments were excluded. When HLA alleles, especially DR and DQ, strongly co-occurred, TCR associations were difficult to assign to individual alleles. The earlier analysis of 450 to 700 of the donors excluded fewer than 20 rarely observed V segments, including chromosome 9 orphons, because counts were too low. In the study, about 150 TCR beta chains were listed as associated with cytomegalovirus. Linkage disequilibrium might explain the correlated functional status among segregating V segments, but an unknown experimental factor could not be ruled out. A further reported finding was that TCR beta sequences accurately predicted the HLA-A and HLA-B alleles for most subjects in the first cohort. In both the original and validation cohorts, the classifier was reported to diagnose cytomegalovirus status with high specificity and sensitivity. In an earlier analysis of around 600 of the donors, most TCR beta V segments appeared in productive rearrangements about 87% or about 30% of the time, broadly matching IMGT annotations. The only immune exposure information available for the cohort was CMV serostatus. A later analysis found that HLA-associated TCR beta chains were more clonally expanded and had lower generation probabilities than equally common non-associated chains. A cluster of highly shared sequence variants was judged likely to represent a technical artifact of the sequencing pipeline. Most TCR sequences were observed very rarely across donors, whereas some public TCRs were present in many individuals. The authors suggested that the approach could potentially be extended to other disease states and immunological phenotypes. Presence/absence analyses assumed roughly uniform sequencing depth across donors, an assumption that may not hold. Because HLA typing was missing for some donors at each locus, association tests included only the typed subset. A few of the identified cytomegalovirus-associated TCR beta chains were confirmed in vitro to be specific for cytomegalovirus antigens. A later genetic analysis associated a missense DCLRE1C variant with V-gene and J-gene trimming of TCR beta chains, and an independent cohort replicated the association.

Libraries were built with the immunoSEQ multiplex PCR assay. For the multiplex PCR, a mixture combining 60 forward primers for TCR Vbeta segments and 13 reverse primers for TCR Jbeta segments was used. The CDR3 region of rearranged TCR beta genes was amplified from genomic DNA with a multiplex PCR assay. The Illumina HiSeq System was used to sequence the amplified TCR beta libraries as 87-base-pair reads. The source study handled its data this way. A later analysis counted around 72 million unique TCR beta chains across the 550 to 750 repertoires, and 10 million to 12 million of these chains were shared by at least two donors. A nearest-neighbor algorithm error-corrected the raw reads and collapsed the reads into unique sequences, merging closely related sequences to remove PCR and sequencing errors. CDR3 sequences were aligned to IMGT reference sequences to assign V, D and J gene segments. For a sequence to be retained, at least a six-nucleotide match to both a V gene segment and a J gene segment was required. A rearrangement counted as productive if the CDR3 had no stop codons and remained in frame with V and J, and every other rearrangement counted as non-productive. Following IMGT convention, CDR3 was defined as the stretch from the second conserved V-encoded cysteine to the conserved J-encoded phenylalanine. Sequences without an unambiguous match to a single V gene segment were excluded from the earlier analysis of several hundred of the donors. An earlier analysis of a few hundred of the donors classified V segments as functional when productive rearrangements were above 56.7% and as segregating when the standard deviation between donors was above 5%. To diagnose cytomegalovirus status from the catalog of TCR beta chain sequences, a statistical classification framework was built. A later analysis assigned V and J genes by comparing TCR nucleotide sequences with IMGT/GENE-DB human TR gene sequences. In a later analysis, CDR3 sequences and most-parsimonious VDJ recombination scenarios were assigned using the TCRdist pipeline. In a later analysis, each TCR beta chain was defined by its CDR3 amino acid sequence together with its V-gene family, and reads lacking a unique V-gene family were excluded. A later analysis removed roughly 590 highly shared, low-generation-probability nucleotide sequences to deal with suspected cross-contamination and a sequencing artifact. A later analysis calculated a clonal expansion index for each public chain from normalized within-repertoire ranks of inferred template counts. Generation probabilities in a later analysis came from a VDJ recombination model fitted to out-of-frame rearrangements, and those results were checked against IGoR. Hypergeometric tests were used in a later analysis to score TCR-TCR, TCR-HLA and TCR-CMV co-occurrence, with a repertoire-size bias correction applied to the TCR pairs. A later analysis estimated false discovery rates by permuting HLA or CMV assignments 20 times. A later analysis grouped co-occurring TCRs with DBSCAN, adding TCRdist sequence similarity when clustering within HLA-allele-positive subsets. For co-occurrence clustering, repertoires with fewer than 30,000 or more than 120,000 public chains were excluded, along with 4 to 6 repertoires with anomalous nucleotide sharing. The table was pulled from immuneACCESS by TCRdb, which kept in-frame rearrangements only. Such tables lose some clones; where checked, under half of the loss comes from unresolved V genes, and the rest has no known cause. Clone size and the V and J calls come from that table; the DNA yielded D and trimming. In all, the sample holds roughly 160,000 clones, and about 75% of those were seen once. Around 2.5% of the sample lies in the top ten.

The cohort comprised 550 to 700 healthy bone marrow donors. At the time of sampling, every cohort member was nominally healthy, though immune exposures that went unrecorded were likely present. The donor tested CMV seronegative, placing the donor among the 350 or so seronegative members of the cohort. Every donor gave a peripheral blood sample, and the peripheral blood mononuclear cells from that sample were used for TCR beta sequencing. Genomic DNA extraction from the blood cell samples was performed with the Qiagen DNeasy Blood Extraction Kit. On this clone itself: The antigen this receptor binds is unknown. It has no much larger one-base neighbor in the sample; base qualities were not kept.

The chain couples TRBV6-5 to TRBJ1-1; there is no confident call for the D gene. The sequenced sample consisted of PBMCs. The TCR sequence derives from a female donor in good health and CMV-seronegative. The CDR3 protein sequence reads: CASSFVSGTEAFF. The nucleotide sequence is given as TGTGCCAGCAGTTTTGTCTCGGGGACTGAAGCTTTCTTT.